The next 27 T cell receptor beta chains were all read from a single sample in a study of siplizumab effects on memory and regulatory T cells. Using immunoSEQ multiplex PCR, the repertoire was profiled, and TCRdb retains in-frame clones only, with some absent. The table records more than 85,000 clones, roughly 92% of them present only once. Sequencing was carried out using Tregs sorted from blood. The receptors were sampled from a human donor in good health.

The chain links TRBV5-6 to TRBJ2-1, with 7 positions matching TRBD2. The CDR3 loop spans 17 amino acids. The V segment lost 4 bases and the J segment 5 bases; nucleotides outside the gene matches: 15. In germline, CDR1 is SGHDT, CDR2 YYEEEE. The CDR3 DNA reads TGTGCCAGCAGCCCCGGAGGGCGCGGGAGATGGAACAATGAGCAGTTCTTC. Its protein is CASSPGGRGRWNNEQFF.

The chain joins TRBV18 to TRBJ1-2; 7 bases are a match to TRBD1. In germline, CDR1 is KGHSH, CDR2 LQKENI. The CDR3 runs 14 residues. V was pared by 2 bases and J by 7 bases, with 7 bases of the junction left unmatched. CDR3 region: CASSPSEGAVGYTF. For the CDR3, the DNA is TGTGCCAGCTCACCAAGCGAGGGGGCCGTTGGCTACACCTTC. Complete variable domain (other parts from reference TRBV18 and TRBJ1-2): NAGVMQNPRHLVRRRGQEARLRCSPMKGHSHVYWYRQLPEEGLKFMVYLQKENIIDESGMPKERFSAEFPKEGPSILRIQQVVRGDSAAYFCASSPSEGAVGYTFGSGTRLTVV.

The chain carries TRBV28 and TRBJ1-1; 8 bases map to TRBD1. CDR1 MDHEN and CDR2 SYDVKM come from the germline V gene. After removal of 6 bases from V and 4 bases from J, the junction contained 10 bases not matched to a gene. The CDR3 is 15 amino acids. CDR3 sequence: CASRARGRGITEAFF. The DNA for the CDR3 is TGTGCCAGCAGAGCCAGGGGGCGAGGTATCACTGAAGCTTTCTTT.

This chain uses TRBV7-7 with TRBJ2-5, with no clear D. This CDR3 region has 14 residues. The germline gives CDR1 SSHAT, CDR2 FNYEAQ (reference sequence). Trimming left V 0 bases short and J 2 bases short, with 7 bases between. The CDR3 nucleotides read TGTGCCAGCAGCTTAGCAGGGAATCAAGAGACCCAGTACTTC. Translation: CASSLAGNQETQYF.

This chain links TRBV28 with TRBJ2-1; tentatively, D is TRBD2 (7 bases). Germline CDR1 reads MDHEN; CDR2 reads SYDVKM. The CDR3 totals 16 residues. The V end lost 10 bases, the J end lost 0 bases, and 19 bases lay between the germline ends. The CDR3 reads CATWGGRGGSYNEQFF. The CDR3 DNA sequence: TGTGCCACCTGGGGCGGGAGAGGGGGCTCCTACAATGAGCAGTTCTTC.

The chain joins TRBV11-3 to TRBJ2-3; D gene unclear. The germline V and J ends were trimmed by 1 base and 4 bases, with 3 bases remaining between them. CDR3 size: 12 residues. Per germline, CDR1 SGHNT and CDR2 YENEEA. The CDR3 region has the DNA TGTGCCAGCAGCTTAGTCGCAGATACGCAGTATTTT. Translating it yields CASSLVADTQYF.

The CDR3 is CSVKRTAQETQYF. The CDR3, as DNA: TGCAGCGTTAAAAGGACAGCCCAAGAGACCCAGTACTTC. The rearrangement links TRBV29-1 to TRBJ2-5, with a weak D call TRBD1 (6 bases). Deletions cut 5 bases from V and 1 base from J, with 11 bases between. The germline CDR1 and CDR2 sequences are SQVTM and ANQGSEA. The CDR3 length is 13 residues.

The rearrangement links TRBV11-1 to TRBJ1-1; D unresolved. Trimming stripped 1 base from V and 0 bases from J, with 9 bases between. This CDR3 has 15 residues. Germline CDR1 SGHAT, CDR2 FQDESV (reference sequence). For the CDR3, the DNA is TGTGCCAGCAGCTTAGGTGGGGATTTGAACACTGAAGCTTTCTTT. Its protein is CASSLGGDLNTEAFF. The complete variable domain, with remaining parts taken from reference TRBV11-1 and TRBJ1-1, reads EAEVAQSPRYKITEKSQAVAFWCDPISGHATLYWYRQILGQGPELLVQFQDESVVDDSQLPKDRFSAERLKGVDSTLKIQPAELGDSAMYLCASSLGGDLNTEAFFGQGTRLTVV.

This chain joins TRBV9 and TRBJ2-2, with D perhaps matching TRBD1 (7 bases). V dropped 6 bases and J dropped 3 bases, with 12 bases sitting between them. Germline V gene data show CDR1 as SGDLS and CDR2 as YYNGEE. This CDR3 is built from 14 residues. CDR3 nucleotides: TGTGCCAGCAACAGGGGACTGTACACCGGGGAGCTGTTTTTT. Translated: CASNRGLYTGELFF.

This chain uses TRBV5-1 with TRBJ2-2; the D is unclear. Germline V gene data show CDR1 as SGHRS and CDR2 as YFSETQ. The CDR3 has 14 amino acids. V lost 3 bases to trimming and J lost 4 bases, with 10 bases between them. CDR3 nucleotide sequence: TGCGCCAGCAGCTGGTTAGGGCCCACCGGGGAGCTGTTTTTT. As protein: CASSWLGPTGELFF.

This chain connects TRBV5-6 to TRBJ2-3; 15 bases align to TRBD2. CDR1 is SGHDT, CDR2 YYEEEE, per germline. The V segment lost 4 bases and the J segment 5 bases; nucleotides outside the gene matches: 5. There are 16 residues in the CDR3. CDR3 sequence reads: CASSMGLAGGGDTQYF. DNA for the CDR3: TGTGCCAGCAGCATGGGACTAGCGGGAGGAGGAGATACGCAGTATTTT.

The V gene is TRBV10-2, the J gene TRBJ2-5; the match to TRBD2 covers 8 bases. The CDR3 runs 14 residues. Per germline, CDR1 WSHSY and CDR2 SAAADI. V lost 5 bases and J lost 4; bases outside the gene matches: 6. CDR3 nucleotides: TGCGCCAGCAGTCAAGCGGGAGTCTCAGAGACCCAGTACTTC. This gives the protein CASSQAGVSETQYF.

The V gene is TRBV5-5, the J gene TRBJ2-6; D is unresolved. The CDR3 extends over 15 amino acids. CDR1 is SGHKS and CDR2 is YYEKEE in the germline V gene (reference sequence). Trimming took 2 bases from V and 0 from J, leaving 6 bases between them. The CDR3 DNA is TGTGCCAGCAGCTTTATAAGCTCTGGGGCCAACGTCCTGACTTTC. It is translated as CASSFISSGANVLTF.

The rearrangement joins TRBV4-1 to TRBJ2-5, with D possibly TRBD2 on 5 matching bases. Germline CDR1 MGHRA, CDR2 YSYEKL. This CDR3 region has 14 residues. With 2 bases removed from V and 5 bases from J, the gap between germline ends came to 12 bases. CDR3 bases: TGCGCCAGCAGCCAAAACCGCCCGGGGGAGACCCAGTACTTC. As protein: CASSQNRPGETQYF.

This chain joins TRBV4-2 and TRBJ1-2; D remains ambiguous. There are 15 residues in the CDR3. Germline values: CDR1 LGHNA, CDR2 YNFKEQ. Trimming stripped 4 bases from V and 6 bases from J, with 18 bases between. DNA for the CDR3: TGTGCCAGCAGCCTACTAGCGGCGGCAGCGGATGGCTACACCTTC. Its protein is CASSLLAAAADGYTF.

The chain employs TRBV5-6 and TRBJ1-2, with a weak D call TRBD1 (6 bases). This CDR3 region has 12 residues. Germline CDR1 reads SGHDT; CDR2 reads YYEEEE. Trimming took 4 bases from V and 12 from J, leaving 16 bases between them. The CDR3 loop is CASSPSTGLHTF. Here the CDR3 DNA reads TGTGCCAGCAGCCCCTCAACAGGGCTTCACACCTTC.

In this sample, this clone turned up once. The chain is built from TRBV28 and TRBJ2-5; 8 bases agree with TRBD2. CDR3 length equals 16 residues. Germline trimming cut 7 bases from V and 5 bases from J; bases unmatched to any gene: 15. CDR1 is MDHEN and CDR2 is SYDVKM in the germline V gene. The DNA for the CDR3 is TGTGCCAGCAACGCAATAGCGGGGAGGGAGTGGGAGACCCAGTACTTC. Encoded protein: CASNAIAGREWETQYF.

This chain joins TRBV28 and TRBJ2-2; 11 positions agree with TRBD2. Germline lookup yields CDR1 MDHEN and CDR2 SYDVKM. Trimming removed 5 bases from V and 2 bases from J; junction bases left unmatched: 4. The length of the CDR3 is 16 residues. The CDR3 loop reads CASSRTSGSNTGELFF. The CDR3 nucleotides read TGTGCCAGCAGTCGAACTAGCGGGAGTAACACCGGGGAGCTGTTTTTT. Full variable domain (missing parts from reference TRBV28 and TRBJ2-2): DVKVTQSSRYLVKRTGEKVFLECVQDMDHENMFWYRQDPGLGLRLIYFSYDVKMKEKGDIPEGYSVSREKKERFSLILESASTNQTSMYLCASSRTSGSNTGELFFGEGSRLTVL.

This clone has only one observation. The rearrangement links TRBV28 to TRBJ2-7; 7 bases are shared with TRBD2. From germline, CDR1 is MDHEN and CDR2 SYDVKM. J lost 4 bases, V lost 3 bases, and 15 bases had no gene match. The CDR3 has 17 residues. The CDR3 DNA reads TGTGCCAGCAGTTTCGTAGGAGGGAGGGCCAGAGTGTACGAGCAGTACTTC. Translation gives CASSFVGGRARVYEQYF.

V gene TRBV5-1 combines with J gene TRBJ1-1; no reliable D call. Germline V gene lookup returns CDR1 SGHRS and CDR2 YFSETQ. This CDR3 has 15 residues. V lost 5 bases and J 0 bases, leaving 14 bases between the germline ends. The CDR3 DNA is TGCGCCAGCAGGTCAGATACGGGCCTGAACACTGAAGCTTTCTTT. This encodes CASRSDTGLNTEAFF.

The V and J genes are TRBV11-2 and TRBJ2-2; D not certain. There are 11 residues in the CDR3. V lost 5 bases to trimming and J lost 5 bases, with 3 bases between them. Looked up from germline, CDR1 is SGHAT and CDR2 is FQNNGV. Written as DNA, the CDR3 is TGTGCCAGCAGCAATACCGGGGAGCTGTTTTTT. Protein sequence: CASSNTGELFF.

Concerning this clone itself: This same CDR3 is encoded by further DNA sequences in the sample. V is TRBV5-1 and J is TRBJ2-2; TRBD2 matches at 8 bases. The junction had 8 bases not matched to a gene; V was cut back by 2 bases and J by 5 bases. Germline assignment: CDR1 SGHRS and CDR2 YFSETQ. This CDR3 spans 16 amino acids. CDR3 sequence (DNA): TGCGCCAGCAGCTTCCGAAGCGGGAGTGGTACCGGGGAGCTGTTTTTT. Translating gives CASSFRSGSGTGELFF.

The genes are TRBV6-4 and TRBJ2-5; TRBD2 agrees at 10 bases. Germline V gene data show CDR1 as MRHNA and CDR2 as SNTAGT. The CDR3 runs to 15 residues. Trimming removed 7 bases from V and 11 bases from J; junction bases left unmatched: 16. The CDR3 DNA is TGTGCCAGCATCCTTTTAGCGGGAGGAGTTGGGGAGCAGTACTTC. It codes for CASILLAGGVGEQYF.

V gene TRBV5-1 combines with J gene TRBJ2-7, with TRBD2 as a possible D gene (5 bases). The CDR3 is 15 residues long. V lost 4 bases to trimming and J lost 0 bases, with 14 bases between them. Germline V CDR1 and CDR2: SGHRS, YFSETQ. As DNA, the CDR3 is TGCGCCAGCAGCAGGAGGCTCGGCTACTCCTACGAGCAGTACTTC. It codes for CASSRRLGYSYEQYF.

CDR3 amino acids: CASSEAGQGYYGYTF. As DNA, the CDR3 is TGTGCCAGCAGTGAAGCCGGCCAGGGGTACTATGGCTACACCTTC. The chain carries TRBV6-1 and TRBJ1-2; a possible D gene is TRBD1 (6 bases). The CDR3 contains 15 residues. V was cut by 0 bases and J by 3 bases, with 11 bases left in between. CDR1 is MNHNS and CDR2 is SASEGT in the germline V gene.

As to this clone: Other DNA sequences from this sample encode an identical CDR3 as well. In DNA form, the CDR3 reads TGCGCCAGCAGCTTCCGAAGCGGGAGTGGCACCGGGGAGCTGTTTTTT. Translating it yields CASSFRSGSGTGELFF. The rearrangement uses TRBV5-1 and TRBJ2-2; TRBD2 aligns across 8 bases. CDR1 is SGHRS and CDR2 is YFSETQ in the germline V gene. The CDR3 contains 16 residues. V gave up 2 bases and J gave up 4 bases; unmatched junction bases: 7.

The V call is TRBV7-9, the J call TRBJ2-5; D is ambiguous. V shed 6 bases and J shed 0 bases, with 8 bases lying between them. The CDR3 has 13 residues. Germline lookup yields CDR1 SEHNR and CDR2 FQNEAQ (reference sequence). Written as DNA, the CDR3 is TGTGCCAGCAGAGCCGGCCACCAAGAGACCCAGTACTTC. Translation: CASRAGHQETQYF.